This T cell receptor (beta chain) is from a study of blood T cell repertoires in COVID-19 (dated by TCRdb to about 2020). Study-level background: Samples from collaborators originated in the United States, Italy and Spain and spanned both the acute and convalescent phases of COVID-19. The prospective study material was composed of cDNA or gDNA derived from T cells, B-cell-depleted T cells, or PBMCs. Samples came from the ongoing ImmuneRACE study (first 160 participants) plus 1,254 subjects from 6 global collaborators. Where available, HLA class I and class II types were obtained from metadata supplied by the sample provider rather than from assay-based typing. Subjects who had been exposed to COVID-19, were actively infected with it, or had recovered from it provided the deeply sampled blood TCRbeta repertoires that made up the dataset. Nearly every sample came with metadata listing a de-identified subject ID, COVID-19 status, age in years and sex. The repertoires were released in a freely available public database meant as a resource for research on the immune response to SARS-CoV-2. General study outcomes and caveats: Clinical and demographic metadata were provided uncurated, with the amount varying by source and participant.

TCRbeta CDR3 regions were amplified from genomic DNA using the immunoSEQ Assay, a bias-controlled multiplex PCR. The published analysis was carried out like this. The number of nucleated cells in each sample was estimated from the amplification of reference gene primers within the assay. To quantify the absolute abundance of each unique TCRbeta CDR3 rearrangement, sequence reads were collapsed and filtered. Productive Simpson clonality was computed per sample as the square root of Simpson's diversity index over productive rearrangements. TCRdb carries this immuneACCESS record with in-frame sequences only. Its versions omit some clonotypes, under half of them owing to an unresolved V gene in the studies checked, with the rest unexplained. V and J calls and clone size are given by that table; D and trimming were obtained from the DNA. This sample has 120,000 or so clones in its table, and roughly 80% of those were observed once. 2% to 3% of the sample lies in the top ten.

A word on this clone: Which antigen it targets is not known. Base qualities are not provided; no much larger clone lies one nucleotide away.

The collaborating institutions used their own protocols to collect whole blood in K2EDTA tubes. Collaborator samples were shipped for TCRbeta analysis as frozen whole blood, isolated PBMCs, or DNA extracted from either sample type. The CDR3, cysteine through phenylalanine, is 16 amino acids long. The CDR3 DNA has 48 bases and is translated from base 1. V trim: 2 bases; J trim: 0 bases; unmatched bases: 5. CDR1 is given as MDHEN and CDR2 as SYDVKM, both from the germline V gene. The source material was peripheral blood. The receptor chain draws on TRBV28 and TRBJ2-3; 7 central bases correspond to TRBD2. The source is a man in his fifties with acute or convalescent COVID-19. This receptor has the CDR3 CASSLVGGSSTDTQYF. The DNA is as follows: TGTGCCAGCAGTTTAGTGGGGGGGTCTAGCACAGATACGCAGTATTTT.